Listed below are T cell receptor beta chains from one sample, sequenced in a study of human CD8 memory T cell subsets. TCRdb reworked the 5' RACE reads into one entry per CDR3 protein, no DNA. The sample holds roughly 9,300 distinct CDR3 sequences. Sequences were obtained from CD8+ stem-like memory T cells (TSCM and TCM) sorted from PBMCs. All receptors come from a human donor in good health. The CDR3 runs from the conserved cysteine through the conserved F or W.

j_gene	v_gene	CDR3aa
TRBJ1-1	TRBV20-1	CSAILFSEAFF
TRBJ2-1	TRBV6-2/TRBV6-3	CASSYLMGQEQFF
TRBJ2-5	TRBV28	CASSPPRGGETQYF
TRBJ2-2	TRBV5-5	CASSLGTANTGELFF
TRBJ1-1	TRBV24-1	CATSDSWGPEAFF
TRBJ2-5	TRBV28	CASSSEDGTSGRETQYF
TRBJ2-2	TRBV9	CASSVGGPTTGELFF
TRBJ2-1	TRBV9	CASSVSASWDEQFF
TRBJ2-3	TRBV28	CASSLFAGGTDTQYF
TRBJ1-5	TRBV3-1	CASSPTGYQPQHF
TRBJ2-2	TRBV25-1	CASKSQGFSNTGELFF